This T cell receptor (beta chain) stems from a study of CD8 T cells in Susac syndrome. The CDR3 loop spans 14 amino acids. CDR1 and CDR2 (germline): SGHAT, FQNNGV. V was pared by 1 base and J by 6 bases, with 12 bases between. With random hexamers, reverse transcription was performed on about 0.5 to 1 ug of RNA. Coverage of TCR beta CDR3 amplification by immunoSEQ multiplex PCR extended to 54 Vbeta and 13 Jbeta. One entry per CDR3 protein, called by TCRdb with MiXCR from the immunoSEQ multiplex PCR reads. The repertoire holds 330,000 or so distinct CDR3 sequences, with about 91% as singletons. This clonotype has more than one count but fewer than ten.

The sample consisted of CD8+ T cells from PBMCs. The chain joins TRBV11-2 to TRBJ2-5; tentative D call: TRBD2 (5 bases). The source is a human donor with multiple sclerosis. The CDR3 reads CASSLVGPGKTQYF. In DNA, the CDR3 is TGTGCCAGCAGCTTAGTCGGGCCCGGGAAGACCCAGTACTTC. Drawing the rest from reference TRBV11-2 and TRBJ2-5, the complete variable domain is EAGVAQSPRYKIIEKRQSVAFWCNPISGHATLYWYQQILGQGPKLLIQFQNNGVVDDSQLPKDRFSAERLKGVDSTLKIQPAKLEDSAVYLCASSLVGPGKTQYFGPGTRLLVL.